These 25 T cell receptor beta chains were sequenced from one sample in a study of neoadjuvant anti-PD-1 for oral cavity cancer. Using immunoSEQ multiplex PCR, the repertoire was profiled, and TCRdb retains in-frame clones only, with some absent. Altogether 65,000 to 95,000 clones are present, less than 85% being singletons, with the ten largest covering 3.1%. The material sequenced was PBMCs, taken before nivolumab (anti-PD-1) treatment. These receptors all come from a person aged 40-85 years with oral cavity squamous cell carcinoma.

The rearrangement links TRBV7-2 to TRBJ2-6; TRBD2 aligns across 10 bases. V trimming: 2 bases; J trimming: 7 bases; junction bases outside the gene matches: 2. The germline CDR1 and CDR2 sequences are SGHTA and FQGNSA. The CDR3 runs 15 residues. CDR3 sequence reads: CASSLTSGVANVLTF. The CDR3 bases are TGTGCCAGCAGCTTAACTAGCGGGGTCGCCAACGTCCTGACTTTC. The complete variable domain, with remaining parts taken from reference TRBV7-2 and TRBJ2-6, reads GAGVSQSPSNKVTEKGKDVELRCDPISGHTALYWYRQSLGQGLEFLIYFQGNSAPDKSGLPSDRFSAERTGGSVSTLTIQRTQQEDSAVYLCASSLTSGVANVLTFGAGSRLTVL.

This chain connects TRBV20-1 to TRBJ2-3; D is ambiguous. CDR1 is DFQATT and CDR2 is SNEGSKA in the germline V gene (reference sequence). The CDR3 is 11 residues long. The CDR3 sequence: CSPGVTDTQYF. CDR3 bases: TGCAGCCCTGGGGTGACAGATACGCAGTATTTT.

This chain joins TRBV2 and TRBJ2-7; the D gene is possibly TRBD2 (5 bases). V lost 6 bases and J 4 bases, leaving 13 bases between the germline ends. Germline CDR1 SNHLY, CDR2 FYNNEI. The CDR3 spans 13 residues. CDR3 coding DNA: TGTGCCAGCAGGGGAGACGGTGTTTACGAGCAGTACTTC. Residues: CASRGDGVYEQYF.

The V call is TRBV29-1, the J call TRBJ2-3; possibly TRBD1 for D (5 bases). Germline V gene data show CDR1 as SQVTM and CDR2 as ANQGSEA. This CDR3 has 12 amino acids. Trimming removed 0 bases from V and 7 bases from J, with 8 bases in between. The CDR3 loop reads CSVEDAGNTQYF. CDR3 DNA sequence: TGCAGCGTTGAAGATGCAGGGAATACGCAGTATTTT.

The CDR3 here is CAGGRRTDTQYF. The CDR3 DNA is TGTGCCGGGGGGAGGCGAACAGATACGCAGTATTTT. V usage is TRBV6-1 and J usage is TRBJ2-3; TRBD2 is a possible D gene (6 bases). Trimming stripped 11 bases from V and 3 bases from J, with 12 bases between. Germline-derived CDR1 and CDR2 are MNHNS and SASEGT. This CDR3 contains 12 residues.

This clone was detected once. This chain links TRBV19 with TRBJ2-7, with 14 bases matching TRBD2. V was pared by 4 bases and J by 10 bases, with 6 bases of the junction left unmatched. Germline CDR1 is LNHDA and CDR2 is SQIVND (reference sequence). The CDR3 totals 14 residues. CDR3: CASSRGLAGADQYF. The CDR3 DNA sequence: TGTGCCAGTAGTAGGGGACTAGCGGGAGCGGATCAGTACTTC.

To note about this clone: Germline is not matched at one junction end, which may reflect a read error. The chain has TRBV6-1 and TRBJ1-2; D is unclear. Germline CDR1 is MNHNS and CDR2 is SASEGT. The CDR3 loop spans 10 amino acids. The CDR3 coding sequence is TGTGCCAGCAGTGATAGTTCGCCGGACTTC. Its translation is CASSDSSPDF.

The gene calls are TRBV5-1 and TRBJ2-5; D possibly corresponds to TRBD2 (6 bases). This CDR3 is 19 amino acids long. V shed 1 base and J shed 1 base, with 23 bases lying between them. From germline, CDR1 is SGHRS and CDR2 YFSETQ. CDR3 in DNA: TGCGCCAGCAGCTTGTCCTGGGTAGGAGGGAGAGGGGTCCAAGAGACCCAGTACTTC. The encoded protein is CASSLSWVGGRGVQETQYF.

This clone was seen a single time. CDR3 coding DNA: TGTGCCTGGAGTGTGGGGACCGGGACAGGGGTGGGGGAGACCCAGTACTTC. As protein: CAWSVGTGTGVGETQYF. This sequence joins TRBV30 and TRBJ2-5; 10 nucleotides match TRBD1. Germline loops: CDR1 GTSNPN, CDR2 SVGIG (reference sequence). The J segment lost 5 bases and the V segment lost 0 bases, leaving 12 bases of the junction unmatched. The CDR3 runs 17 residues.

For the CDR3, the DNA is TGCGCCAGCAGCTTGACGGGGGCAACTAATGAAAAACTGTTTTTT. Amino acid sequence: CASSLTGATNEKLFF. This rearrangement joins TRBV5-1 to TRBJ1-4, with D possibly being TRBD1 (5 bases). This CDR3 is built from 15 residues. The germline gives CDR1 SGHRS, CDR2 YFSETQ. Between the trimmed V and J ends, which lost 1 base and 0 bases, there was a span of 7 bases. The full variable domain, completed using reference TRBV5-1 and TRBJ1-4, is KAGVTQTPRYLIKTRGQQVTLSCSPISGHRSVSWYQQTPGQGLQFLFEYFSETQRNKGNFPGRFSGRQFSNSRSEMNVSTLELGDSALYLCASSLTGATNEKLFFGSGTQLSVL.

The rearrangement links TRBV9 to TRBJ2-3; TRBD1 aligns across 7 bases. Losses at the gene ends were 1 base for V and 0 bases for J; bases not matched to a gene: 8. CDR3 length: 17 residues. CDR1 SGDLS and CDR2 YYNGEE come from the germline V gene. The CDR3, as DNA: TGTGCCAGCAGCGTAAGCTTAGGGGGCACGAGCACAGATACGCAGTATTTT. Its translation is CASSVSLGGTSTDTQYF.

Written as DNA, the CDR3 is TGTGCCAGCAGCCCACGCGGACAGGGAAACACTGAAGCTTTCTTT. Encoded protein: CASSPRGQGNTEAFF. The rearrangement joins TRBV14 to TRBJ1-1; 8 nucleotides match TRBD1. Germline CDR1 reads SGHDN; CDR2 reads FVKESK. The CDR3 runs to 15 residues. Trimming cost V 4 bases and J 2 bases; bases outside gene matches: 6.

This rearrangement joins TRBV5-1 to TRBJ2-5; D may match TRBD1 or TRBD2 (5 bases each). V lost 2 bases and J lost 4, with 15 bases in between. Germline values: CDR1 SGHRS, CDR2 YFSETQ. The CDR3 has 15 amino acids. This CDR3 reads CASSFSGGGVETQYF. The CDR3 region has the DNA TGCGCCAGCAGCTTCTCTGGGGGTGGGGTAGAGACCCAGTACTTC.

The chain carries TRBV27 and TRBJ1-5; D is ambiguous. The V and J ends lost 0 bases and 5 bases respectively, with 8 bases between them. The CDR3 runs 14 residues. The germline gives CDR1 MNHEY, CDR2 SMNVEV (reference sequence). The CDR3 is CASSLSGSDQPQHF. CDR3 sequence (DNA): TGTGCCAGCAGTTTATCAGGGAGTGATCAGCCCCAGCATTTT.

This rearrangement joins TRBV7-3 to TRBJ1-1, with a weak D call TRBD1 (6 bases). Germline CDR1 reads SGHTA; CDR2 reads FQGTGA. V was trimmed by 5 bases and J by 3 bases, leaving 10 bases between them. The CDR3 runs 13 residues. CDR3 bases: TGTGCCAGCAGCCCGAACAGGGACACTGAAGCTTTCTTT. It specifies CASSPNRDTEAFF.

The chain links TRBV5-6 to TRBJ2-7; D is uncertain. V was clipped by 2 bases and J by 5 bases, with 5 bases between them. Germline CDR1 reads SGHDT; CDR2 reads YYEEEE. The CDR3 contains 11 residues. In nucleotides, the CDR3 is TGTGCCAGCAGCTTCGGGCACGAGCAGTACTTC. Protein product: CASSFGHEQYF. Full variable domain (missing parts from reference TRBV5-6 and TRBJ2-7): DAGVTQSPTHLIKTRGQQVTLRCSPKSGHDTVSWYQQALGQGPQFIFQYYEEEERQRGNFPDRFSGHQFPNYSSELNVNALLLGDSALYLCASSFGHEQYFGPGTRLTVT.

CDR3 region: CASSYGPSTMTQFF. CDR3 DNA sequence: TGTGCCAGCAGTTACGGGCCCTCTACAATGACGCAGTTCTTC. The gene calls are TRBV6-5 and TRBJ2-1; D is ambiguous. The V end was cut by 2 bases, the J end by 12 bases, with 17 bases between. Germline assignment: CDR1 MNHEY and CDR2 SVGAGI. The CDR3 is 14 residues long.

The chain is built from TRBV29-1 and TRBJ2-3; TRBD1 might be the D (7 bases). The V gene's germline CDR1 is SQVTM and CDR2 ANQGSEA. The CDR3 loop spans 13 amino acids. The germline V and J ends were trimmed by 6 bases and 8 bases, with 18 bases remaining between them. In DNA, the CDR3 is TGCAGCGTCCGGCAGGGGGGCGCCGGTACGCAGTATTTT. Amino acids: CSVRQGGAGTQYF.

The V call is TRBV7-3, the J call TRBJ2-3, with TRBD2 matching 8 bases. Germline V gives CDR1 SGHTA, CDR2 FQGTGA. With 6 bases clipped from V and 4 bases from J, the junction kept 9 bases outside the gene matches. The CDR3 contains 15 residues. CDR3 loop: CASSLSAGGPDTQYF. The CDR3 DNA is TGTGCCAGCAGTTTATCGGCGGGAGGCCCAGATACGCAGTATTTT.

This clone is a singleton in its sample. V and J are TRBV11-3 and TRBJ2-3; 11 bases agree with TRBD2. The CDR3 has 17 amino acids. Germline values: CDR1 SGHNT, CDR2 YENEEA. The V and J ends lost 5 bases and 6 bases, in that order; junction bases with no gene match: 13. CDR3 sequence (DNA): TGTGCCAGCAGCCTCTTAGCGGGAGGGCCGGCCGGTGATACGCAGTATTTT. Protein: CASSLLAGGPAGDTQYF.

V usage is TRBV5-8 and J usage is TRBJ2-3; D perhaps matches TRBD2 (7 bases). V was clipped by 4 bases and J by 4 bases, with 16 bases between them. CDR3 size: 15 residues. In germline, CDR1 is SGHTS, CDR2 YDEGEE. As DNA, the CDR3 is TGTGCCAGCAGCACTGCCGGAGGGGGGGCAGATACGCAGTATTTT. The encoded protein is CASSTAGGGADTQYF.

The genes are TRBV10-3 and TRBJ1-2; 9 nucleotides line up with TRBD1. J lost 6 bases, V lost 6 bases, and 5 bases had no gene match. In germline, CDR1 is ENHRY, CDR2 SYGVKD. This CDR3 is 13 amino acids long. The CDR3 loop reads CAIRGGQGDGYTF. The CDR3 coding sequence is TGTGCCATCAGAGGGGGACAGGGCGATGGCTACACCTTC.

The V and J genes are TRBV29-1 and TRBJ1-5; 10 bases agree with TRBD1. Per germline, CDR1 SQVTM and CDR2 ANQGSEA. Losses at the gene ends were 7 bases for V and 3 bases for J; bases not matched to a gene: 6. The CDR3 covers 14 residues. The CDR3 nucleotides read TGCAGCGCTGGACAGGGGGGCATCAATCAGCCCCAGCATTTT. This codes for CSAGQGGINQPQHF.

The gene calls are TRBV6-5 and TRBJ2-7; a weak D match, TRBD2 (6 bases). Germline V gene sequence: CDR1 MNHEY, CDR2 SVGAGI. V gave up 5 bases and J gave up 1 base, with 9 bases separating them. This CDR3 comprises 13 residues. CDR3 sequence (DNA): TGTGCCAGCAGTAAGACTAGGTCCTACGAGCAGTACTTC. This sequence encodes CASSKTRSYEQYF.

The chain carries TRBV6-6 and TRBJ2-7; D perhaps matches TRBD2 (7 bases). The CDR3 has 15 residues. The germline V gene encodes CDR1 MNHNY and CDR2 SVGAGI (reference sequence). With 2 bases removed from V and 7 bases from J, the gap between germline ends came to 18 bases. The CDR3 coding sequence is TGTGCCAGCAGTTACGCGGGGGAGGGGGAGAGAGAGCAGTACTTC. It is translated as CASSYAGEGEREQYF.